These T cell receptor beta chains were read from a single sample in a study of T cell responses to AZD1222 COVID-19 vaccine. Clones were read by immunoSEQ multiplex PCR, and TCRdb kept only the in-frame ones, dropping some. The sample lists around 150,000 clones, just over 90% seen once, with less than 1.3% in the top ten. This specimen consisted of peripheral blood, obtained 28 days after the second AZD1222 dose. These receptors were taken from an adult who received the AZD1222 COVID-19 vaccine. Both conserved end residues are part of each CDR3. The D gene is left open where the match is weak. For some rows the clone size is stated as once, few or many, or as a class when expanded; others skip it.

.	TRBV15	TRBJ1-5	.	CATSRDRGVGRTQPQHF	TGTGCCACCAGCAGAGATAGAGGGGTCGGACGGACCCAGCCCCAGCATTTT
.	TRBV9	TRBJ1-1	.	CASSLTGEEWTEAFF	TGTGCCAGCAGTCTGACAGGAGAAGAATGGACTGAAGCTTTCTTT
.	TRBV5-6	TRBJ2-7	.	CASSPRQSSYEQYF	TGTGCCAGCAGCCCTAGACAGAGCTCCTACGAGCAGTACTTC
.	TRBV4-1	TRBJ1-4	.	CASSQDSLWVEANEKLFF	TGCGCCAGCAGCCAAGATTCGCTCTGGGTTGAGGCTAATGAAAAACTGTTTTTT
.	TRBV18	TRBJ1-4	.	CASSPGSREKLFF	TGTGCCAGCTCACCAGGGTCTCGTGAAAAACTGTTTTTT
TRBD1	TRBV18	TRBJ1-2	.	CASSPTGVKYGYTF	TGTGCCAGCTCACCAACAGGGGTGAAGTATGGCTACACCTTC
.	TRBV9	TRBJ2-2	.	CASSPWEGTGELFF	TGTGCCAGCAGCCCCTGGGAAGGAACCGGGGAGCTGTTTTTT
TRBD1	TRBV3-1/TRBV3-2	TRBJ1-5	.	CASSQEGGRGNQPQHF	TGTGCCAGCAGCCAAGAAGGGGGCAGGGGTAATCAGCCCCAGCATTTT
.	TRBV4-2	TRBJ2-2	.	CASSQDQVTAQYTGELFF	TGTGCCAGCAGCCAAGATCAAGTGACAGCTCAATACACCGGGGAGCTGTTTTTT
TRBD1	TRBV5-1	TRBJ2-7	.	CASRPGTGGGEQYF	TGCGCCAGCAGGCCCGGGACAGGGGGAGGGGAGCAGTACTTC
.	TRBV7-9	TRBJ1-5	.	CASSSGSNQPQHF	TGTGCCAGCAGCTCGGGAAGCAATCAGCCCCAGCATTTT
.	TRBV5-5	TRBJ1-2	.	CASSLAYGYTF	TGTGCCAGCAGCTTAGCTTATGGCTACACCTTC
.	TRBV7-8	TRBJ1-4	.	CASFLWGGNEKLFF	TGTGCCAGCTTTTTGTGGGGGGGGAATGAAAAACTGTTTTTT
.	TRBV5-4	TRBJ2-7	.	CASSLGAGFSYEQYF	TGTGCCAGCAGCTTGGGTGCAGGGTTCTCCTACGAGCAGTACTTC
.	TRBV2	TRBJ1-2	.	CASSGQIYGYTF	TGTGCCAGCAGCGGACAGATATATGGCTACACCTTC
TRBD2	TRBV7-7	TRBJ2-2	once	CASSPQAGSNTGELFF	TGTGCCAGCAGCCCCCAAGCGGGGTCAAACACCGGGGAGCTGTTTTTT
.	TRBV2	TRBJ2-3	.	CASSVKAPSTDTQYF	TGTGCCAGCAGTGTTAAAGCGCCGAGCACAGATACGCAGTATTTT
.	TRBV3-1/TRBV3-2	TRBJ1-1	.	CASSQGGGTEAFF	TGTGCCAGCAGCCAAGGTGGGGGAACTGAAGCTTTCTTT
.	TRBV5-4	TRBJ1-1	.	CASSPAGHRSTEAFF	TGTGCCAGCAGCCCAGCGGGACATCGTAGCACTGAAGCTTTCTTT
.	TRBV4-1	TRBJ1-6	once	CASSQEPGRDNSPLHF	TGCGCCAGCAGCCAAGAGCCGGGTAGAGATAATTCACCCCTCCACTTT
.	TRBV5-1	TRBJ2-1	many	CASSSPAYRAQNNEQFF	TGCGCCAGCAGCTCCCCCGCGTACAGGGCTCAGAACAATGAGCAGTTCTTC
.	TRBV27	TRBJ1-6	.	CASSLKGPYNSPLHF	TGTGCCAGCAGTTTAAAGGGGCCCTATAATTCACCCCTCCACTTT
TRBD2	TRBV3-1/TRBV3-2	TRBJ2-5	.	CASSQWTWRQRGVQETQYF	TGTGCCAGCAGCCAATGGACCTGGCGCCAGCGGGGGGTTCAAGAGACCCAGTACTTC
TRBD1	TRBV3-1/TRBV3-2	TRBJ1-2	.	CASSRDRSRGYTF	TGTGCCAGCAGCCGGGACAGGAGTCGAGGCTACACCTTC
.	TRBV27	TRBJ1-1	.	CASSLVRGGTEAFF	TGTGCCAGCAGTTTAGTGCGGGGGGGCACTGAAGCTTTCTTT
.	TRBV9	TRBJ2-2	once	CASGKTNTGELFF	TGTGCCAGCGGTAAGACGAACACCGGGGAGCTGTTTTTT
.	TRBV27	TRBJ1-5	.	CASSLGGLQPQHF	TGTGCCAGCAGTTTGGGGGGGCTTCAGCCCCAGCATTTT
TRBD1	TRBV10-3	TRBJ1-2	.	CAIYEAGGHGYTF	TGTGCCATCTACGAGGCAGGGGGCCATGGCTACACCTTC
.	TRBV5-4	TRBJ1-4	.	CASSLKGNEKLFF	TGTGCCAGCAGCTTGAAGGGGAATGAAAAACTGTTTTTT
.	TRBV5-4	TRBJ1-1	.	CASTPTGFNTEAFF	TGTGCCAGCACCCCGACAGGTTTTAACACTGAAGCTTTCTTT
TRBD1	TRBV5-1	TRBJ1-4	.	CASSLKTGAGEKLFF	TGCGCCAGCAGCCTCAAGACAGGGGCCGGAGAAAAACTGTTTTTT
TRBD1	TRBV5-6	TRBJ2-1	.	CASSFGVTGNNEQFF	TGTGCCAGCAGCTTTGGGGTGACAGGGAACAATGAGCAGTTCTTC
TRBD1	TRBV27	TRBJ1-2	few	CASSPPGQVGGYTF	TGTGCCAGCAGTCCGCCCGGACAGGTCGGGGGCTACACCTTC
TRBD1	TRBV9	TRBJ2-1	once	CASSSDPGGSYNEQFF	TGTGCCAGCAGCTCAGACCCAGGGGGATCCTACAATGAGCAGTTCTTC
.	TRBV12-3/TRBV12-4	TRBJ1-6	.	CASSLSNSPLHF	TGTGCCAGCAGTTTATCTAATTCACCCCTCCACTTT
TRBD1	TRBV15	TRBJ2-7	.	CATSRSGGSYEQYF	TGTGCCACCAGCAGATCAGGGGGATCGTACGAGCAGTACTTC
.	TRBV12-3/TRBV12-4	TRBJ1-2	.	CASSWDYYGYTF	TGTGCCAGCAGTTGGGACTACTATGGCTACACCTTC
.	TRBV3-1/TRBV3-2	TRBJ1-1	.	CASSRPPNTEAFF	TGTGCCAGCAGCCGGCCACCGAACACTGAAGCTTTCTTT
TRBD1	TRBV19	TRBJ2-7	.	CASSPRTGTYEQYF	TGTGCCAGTAGTCCTAGGACAGGGACCTACGAGCAGTACTTC
TRBD2	TRBV7-8	TRBJ2-7	once	CASSLAAGREQYF	TGTGCCAGCAGCTTAGCGGCCGGGAGGGAGCAGTACTTC
.	TRBV5-1	TRBJ2-7	.	CASSEGGAPYEQYF	TGCGCCAGCAGCGAGGGGGGGGCACCCTACGAGCAGTACTTC
TRBD2	TRBV4-2	TRBJ2-6	.	CASSRVAGDSGANVLTF	TGTGCCAGCAGCCGGGTAGCGGGGGACTCTGGGGCCAACGTCCTGACTTTC
TRBD1	TRBV6-6	TRBJ1-1	.	CASSRWAGGEVWVEAFF	TGTGCCAGCAGCCGATGGGCAGGGGGCGAGGTTTGGGTTGAAGCTTTCTTT
.	TRBV10-2	TRBJ2-7	.	CASSEGRTYEQYF	TGCGCCAGCAGTGAGGGCAGAACATACGAGCAGTACTTC
TRBD1	TRBV7-2	TRBJ1-1	.	CASRTGGNTEAFF	TGTGCCAGCAGGACAGGGGGCAACACTGAAGCTTTCTTT
.	TRBV19	TRBJ1-2	.	CASSLNQGLDYGYTF	TGTGCCAGTAGTCTGAATCAGGGTCTAGACTATGGCTACACCTTC
.	TRBV27	TRBJ1-1	.	CASSPRPTLTEAFF	TGTGCCAGCAGTCCTAGACCCACCCTAACTGAAGCTTTCTTT
.	TRBV9	TRBJ2-2	.	CASSVQGRTGELFF	TGTGCCAGCAGCGTACAGGGGAGGACCGGGGAGCTGTTTTTT
.	TRBV6-5	TRBJ1-2	.	CATLSPGLYGYTF	TGTGCCACCCTTTCCCCGGGACTCTATGGCTACACCTTC
TRBD1	TRBV10-3	TRBJ2-6	.	CAITHGTGDGANVLTF	TGTGCCATCACCCACGGGACAGGGGATGGGGCCAACGTCCTGACTTTC